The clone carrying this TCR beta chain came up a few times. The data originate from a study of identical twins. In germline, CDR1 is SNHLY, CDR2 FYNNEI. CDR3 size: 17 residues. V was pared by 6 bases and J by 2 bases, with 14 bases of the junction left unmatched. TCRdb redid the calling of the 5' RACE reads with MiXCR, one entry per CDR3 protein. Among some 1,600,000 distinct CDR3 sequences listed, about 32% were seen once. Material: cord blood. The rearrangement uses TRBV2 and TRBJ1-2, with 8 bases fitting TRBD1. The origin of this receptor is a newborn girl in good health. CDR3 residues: CASSSRGDDRGNYGYTF. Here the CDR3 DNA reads TGTGCCAGCAGCTCTAGGGGGGATGACAGGGGCAACTATGGCTACACCTTC.